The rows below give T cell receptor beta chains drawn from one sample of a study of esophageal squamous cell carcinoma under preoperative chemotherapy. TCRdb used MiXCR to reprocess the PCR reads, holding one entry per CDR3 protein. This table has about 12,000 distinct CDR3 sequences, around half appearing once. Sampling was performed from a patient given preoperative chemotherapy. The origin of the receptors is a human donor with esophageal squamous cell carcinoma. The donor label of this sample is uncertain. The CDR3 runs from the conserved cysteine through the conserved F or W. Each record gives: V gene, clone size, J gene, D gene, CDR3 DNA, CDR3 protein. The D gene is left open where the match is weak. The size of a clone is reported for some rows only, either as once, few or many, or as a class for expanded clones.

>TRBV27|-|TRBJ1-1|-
TGTGCCAGCAGTTCGAGGGGATACACTGAAGCTTTCTTT
CASSSRGYTEAFF
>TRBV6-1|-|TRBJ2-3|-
TGTGCCAGCACCAAAACTCACGGACTACAGGCAGTGAGCCCCGGGAAGCTGTATTTT
CASTKTHGLQAVSPGKLYF
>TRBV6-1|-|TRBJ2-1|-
TGTGCCAGCAAGAGGCGGGGCGGCATAAACGAGCAGTTCTTC
CASKRRGGINEQFF
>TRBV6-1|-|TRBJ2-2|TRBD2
TGTGCAAGAAAGTCGGGTAGCGGGGTGTTTCGGGGGGAGCTGTTTTTT
CARKSGSGVFRGELFF
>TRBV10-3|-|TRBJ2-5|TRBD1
TGTGCCGGAGGGGGACAGGCACAAGAGACCCAGTACTTC
CAGGGQAQETQYF
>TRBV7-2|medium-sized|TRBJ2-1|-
TGTGCCAGCAGCCTAAAGGGGGGCTACGAGCAGTTCTTC
CASSLKGGYEQFF
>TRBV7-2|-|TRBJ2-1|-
TGTGCCAGCAGCTTAGAGGGCCGGAGCCCGTTGGAGACCCAGTTCTTC
CASSLEGRSPLETQFF
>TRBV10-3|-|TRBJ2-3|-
TGTGCCATCGATGGCGGCACAGATACGCAGTATTTT
CAIDGGTDTQYF
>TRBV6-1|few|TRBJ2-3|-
TGTGCCAGCAGTGAAGGGACTCCTGATACGCAGTATTTT
CASSEGTPDTQYF
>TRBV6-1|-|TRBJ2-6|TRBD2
TGTGCCAGCAGGAGGACTAGCGGGAGGTCTGGGGCCAACGTCCTGACTTTC
CASRRTSGRSGANVLTF
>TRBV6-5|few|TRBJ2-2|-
TGTGCCAGCAGTTACTCAGGTCACGCCGGGGAGCTGTTTTTT
CASSYSGHAGELFF
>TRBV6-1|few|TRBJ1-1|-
TGTGCCAGCAGTGAAGTTCCGTATGGGGCTTTCTTT
CASSEVPYGAFF
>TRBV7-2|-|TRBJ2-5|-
TGTGCCAGCAGCCCCCGGCCAAACAATGAGCAGTACTTC
CASSPRPNNEQYF
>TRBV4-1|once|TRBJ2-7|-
TGCGCCAGCAGCCAAGATCCAGGGACGGGGCAGTACTTC
CASSQDPGTGQYF
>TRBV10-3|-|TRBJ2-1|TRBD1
TGTGCCATCACCCTGACAGGGGGCAATGAGCAGTTCTTC
CAITLTGGNEQFF
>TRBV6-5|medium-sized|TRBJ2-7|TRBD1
TGTGCCAGCAGTTACGTTGACAGGGGCGGCGAGCAGTACTTC
CASSYVDRGGEQYF
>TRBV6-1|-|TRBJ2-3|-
TGTGCCAGCAGTGAAGGACGGAGTGACCAAGATACGCAGTATTTT
CASSEGRSDQDTQYF
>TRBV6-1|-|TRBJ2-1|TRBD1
TGTGCCAGCTTCCGGGACAGGGCCTACAATGAGCAGTTCTTC
CASFRDRAYNEQFF
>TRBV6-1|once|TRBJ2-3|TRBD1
TGTGCCAGCAGTGAGGGAGTGAGCACAGGGGAGCAGTATTTT
CASSEGVSTGEQYF